This T cell receptor (beta chain) was identified in a study of T cell therapy after organ transplantation. Study findings and constraints: Post-therapy CD8 clonality change correlated inversely with pretherapy clonality. Post-therapy reconstitution appeared to include transferred and endogenous clonotypes.

Some clones are missing from TCRdb's copy, which holds only in-frame ones; the method was immunoSEQ multiplex PCR. This repertoire shows about 48,000 clones, over 90% found once; its top ten account for 3.1%. Trimming cost V 5 bases and J 0 bases, with 14 bases left between them. This CDR3 contains 15 residues. Germline loops: CDR1 SEHNR, CDR2 FQNEAQ (reference sequence). The count of this clone is one. Its antigen is unknown. This chain uses TRBV7-9 with TRBJ2-7; the D is unclear. The sequenced sample was CD8+ T cells from blood, obtained before autologous CMV-specific T cell therapy. This sequence was found in a human patient who had received a solid organ transplant and had CMV disease. CDR3 sequence (DNA): TGTGCCAGCAGCATCCCGGGCCTAAGCTCCTACGAGCAGTACTTC. It codes for CASSIPGLSSYEQYF. The full variable domain, with the rest looked up from reference TRBV7-9 and TRBJ2-7, is DTGVSQNPRHKITKRGQNVTFRCDPISEHNRLYWYRQTLGQGPEFLTYFQNEAQLEKSRLLSDRFSAERPKGSFSTLEIQRTEQGDSAMYLCASSIPGLSSYEQYFGPGTRLTVT.